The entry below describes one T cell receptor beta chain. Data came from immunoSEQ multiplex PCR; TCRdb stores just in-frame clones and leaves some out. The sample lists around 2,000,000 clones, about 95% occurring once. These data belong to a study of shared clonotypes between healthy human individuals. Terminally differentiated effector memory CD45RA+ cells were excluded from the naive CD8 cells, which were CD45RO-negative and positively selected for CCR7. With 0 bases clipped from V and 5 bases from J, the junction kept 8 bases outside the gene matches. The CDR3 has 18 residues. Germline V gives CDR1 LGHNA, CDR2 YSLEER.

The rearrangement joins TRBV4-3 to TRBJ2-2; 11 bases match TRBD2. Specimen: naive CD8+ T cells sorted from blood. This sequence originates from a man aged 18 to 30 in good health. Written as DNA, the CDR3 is TGCGCCAGCAGCCAAGATACCCTAGCGGGAGGAAGGACCGGGGAGCTGTTTTTT. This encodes CASSQDTLAGGRTGELFF.